The TCR beta chain under discussion was sequenced for a study of regulatory T cells in long-lasting Graves disease. Study background: Graves' patients diagnosed newly had used antithyroid drugs under 3 months.

Through Arm-PCR of CDR3 regions and iRepertoire HTBI primers, TCR beta libraries were built. A single record per CDR3 protein comes from TCRdb applying MiXCR to the multiplex PCR reads. This table holds around 470,000 distinct CDR3 sequences, 13% to 15% found once. With 5 bases clipped from V and 4 bases from J, the junction kept 8 bases outside the gene matches. Per the germline V gene, CDR1 is SGHVS and CDR2 is FNYEAQ. The CDR3 loop spans 16 amino acids. Time point here: newly diagnosed GD, antithyroid drugs for less than 3 months. Following extraction of RNA from PBMCs, that RNA was used to make the TCR library. The patients were drawn from one endocrinology department in Xi'an, China. This clonotype was counted between two and nine times. These data are also associated with another study on T cells in Graves' hyperthyroidism and ophthalmopathy. That report adds: The HTBI set primed first-round TCR CDR3 RT-PCR. Ophthalmopathy got predicted by the model a median roughly 6.1 months before its onset.

The sequences come from peripheral blood mononuclear cells (PBMCs), collected at new diagnosis, from a patient treated with antithyroid drugs. The genes are TRBV7-6 and TRBJ2-2; 9 bases are a match to TRBD2. This sequence was found in a woman aged 45-59 years with Graves disease. The CDR3 is CASSVLIAGATGELFF. CDR3 nucleotide sequence: TGTGCCAGCAGCGTACTGATAGCGGGAGCCACCGGGGAGCTGTTTTTT.